This TCR beta chain appears in the sequencing data of a study of read filtering for tumor transcriptome and immune sequencing. Study in general: Patients were some 16 male and approximately 14 female, mean age 65.9 years, range about 47 to 85.

Molecular barcoded adaptors covering alpha/delta and beta/gamma chains were used on approximately 440 ng RNA. TCRdb used MiXCR to reprocess the reads, holding one entry per CDR3 protein. Among more than 100,000 distinct CDR3 sequences listed, around 13% were seen once. This CDR3 contains 14 residues. Germline CDR1 reads LNHDA; CDR2 reads SQIVND (reference sequence). V lost 8 bases and J lost 7; bases outside the gene matches: 10. This clonotype was counted many times. At the time of active disease, bone marrow was collected from every patient. What was sequenced was a population of CD138-negative cells sorted from bone marrow. This receptor was identified in a donor at least 40 years old with multiple myeloma. The chain recombines TRBV19 with TRBJ1-4, with 7 bases that match TRBD1. CDR3 amino acids: CASSLGQDREKLFF. The CDR3 DNA follows: TGTGCCAGTTCCCTCGGACAGGATCGTGAAAAACTGTTTTTT. Based on the CDR3 plus reference TRBV19 and TRBJ1-4, the full variable domain is DGGITQSPKYLFRKEGQNVTLSCEQNLNHDAMYWYRQDPGQGLRLIYYSQIVNDFQKGDIAEGYSVSREKKESFPLTVTSAQKNPTAFYLCASSLGQDREKLFFGSGTQLSVL.